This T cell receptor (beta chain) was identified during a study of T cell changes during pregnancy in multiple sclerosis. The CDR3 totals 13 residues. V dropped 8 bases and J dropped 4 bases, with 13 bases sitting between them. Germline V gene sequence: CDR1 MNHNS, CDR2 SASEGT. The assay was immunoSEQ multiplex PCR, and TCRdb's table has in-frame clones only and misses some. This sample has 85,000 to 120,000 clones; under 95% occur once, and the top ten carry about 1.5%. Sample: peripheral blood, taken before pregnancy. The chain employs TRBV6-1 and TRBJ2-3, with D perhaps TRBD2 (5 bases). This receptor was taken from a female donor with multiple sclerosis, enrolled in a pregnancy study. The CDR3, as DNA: TGTGCCAGCGTACGGGGAGAGTCAGATACGCAGTATTTT. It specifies CASVRGESDTQYF.